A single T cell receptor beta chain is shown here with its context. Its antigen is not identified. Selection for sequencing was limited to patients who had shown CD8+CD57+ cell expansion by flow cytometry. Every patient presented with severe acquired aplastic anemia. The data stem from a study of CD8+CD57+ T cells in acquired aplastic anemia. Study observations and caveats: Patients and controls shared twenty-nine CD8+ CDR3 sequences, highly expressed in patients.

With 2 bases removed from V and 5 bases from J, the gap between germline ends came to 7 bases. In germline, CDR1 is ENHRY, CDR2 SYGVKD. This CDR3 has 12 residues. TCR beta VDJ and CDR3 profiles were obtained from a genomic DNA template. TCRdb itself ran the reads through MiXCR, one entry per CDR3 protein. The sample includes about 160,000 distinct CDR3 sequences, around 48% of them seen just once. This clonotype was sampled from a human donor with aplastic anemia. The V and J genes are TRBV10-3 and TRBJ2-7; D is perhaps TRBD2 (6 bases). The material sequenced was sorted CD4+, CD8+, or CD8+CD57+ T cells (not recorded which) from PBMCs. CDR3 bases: TGTGCCATCAGTGAGGGGGGGAACGAGCAGTACTTC. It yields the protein CAISEGGNEQYF.